This TCR beta chain was recorded in a study of blood T cell repertoires in COVID-19. Study-wide context: Sites across the United States, Italy and Spain contributed samples from acute and convalescent COVID-19.

TCRdb's table, derived via immunoSEQ multiplex PCR, lists solely in-frame clones and lacks some. The sample lists 130,000 to 150,000 clones; 80% to 90% were seen once. CDR1 is DFQATT and CDR2 is SNEGSKA in the germline V gene (reference sequence). V was clipped by 3 bases and J by 6 bases, with 18 bases between them. This CDR3 region has 15 residues. V usage is TRBV20-1 and J usage is TRBJ1-5; the D is unclear. This TCR came from a woman aged 40 to 50 with acute or convalescent COVID-19. Specimen: peripheral blood. This chain's CDR3 is CSASPGPQGGQPQHF. The CDR3 nucleotides are TGCAGTGCTAGTCCCGGCCCCCAAGGAGGTCAGCCCCAGCATTTT.